The 30 T cell receptor beta chains below all came from one sample that was sequenced in a study of blood T cell repertoires in COVID-19. The table came from immunoSEQ multiplex PCR; TCRdb's copy has only in-frame clones and leaves some out. The table records fewer than 200,000 clones, 75% to 90% of them present only once. Sequences were obtained from peripheral blood. These TCRs come from a man aged 55 to 70 with acute or convalescent COVID-19.

This clone has a single count. V and J are TRBV30 and TRBJ2-1; TRBD2 matches at 8 bases. Trimming at V came to 4 bases and at J to 4 bases, leaving 9 bases not matched to a gene. There are 15 residues in the CDR3. The germline V gene encodes CDR1 GTSNPN and CDR2 SVGIG (reference sequence). The CDR3, as DNA: TGTGCCTGGAATATTCGAGCGGGAGCATACAATGAGCAGTTCTTC. Protein sequence: CAWNIRAGAYNEQFF.

The chain has TRBV23-1 and TRBJ1-5; TRBD1 matches at 7 bases. TRBV23-1 is an ORF; its function is uncertain. The CDR3 has 16 amino acids. Trimming removed 5 bases from V and 4 bases from J; junction bases left unmatched: 11. CDR3 DNA sequence: TGCGCCAGCAGTTCCCCCGGGACAGCAAAAAATCAGCCCCAGCATTTT. It yields the protein CASSSPGTAKNQPQHF.

This clone was recorded a few times. The chain uses TRBV30 and TRBJ2-5; D is perhaps TRBD1 (5 bases). Looked up from germline, CDR1 is GTSNPN and CDR2 is SVGIG (reference sequence). V was cut by 2 bases and J by 2 bases, with 24 bases left in between. This CDR3 has 18 amino acids. DNA for the CDR3: TGTGCCTGGAGTCCGAGACTGGCTAAGGTAAGGGGACAAGAGACCCAGTACTTC. It specifies CAWSPRLAKVRGQETQYF. Using reference TRBV30 and TRBJ2-5 for the parts outside the CDR3, the full variable domain is SQTIHQWPATLVQPVGSPLSLECTVEGTSNPNLYWYRQAAGRGLQLLFYSVGIGQISSEVPQNLSASRPQDRQFILSSKKLLLSDSGFYLCAWSPRLAKVRGQETQYFGPGTRLLVL.

The genes are TRBV10-3 and TRBJ2-3; TRBD2 might be the D (5 bases). This CDR3 is built from 14 residues. V lost 7 bases, J lost 4 bases, and 15 bases lay in between. The germline gives CDR1 ENHRY, CDR2 SYGVKD. The CDR3 coding sequence is TGTGCCATCAAAGAGAGGAGAGCGGCAGATACGCAGTATTTT. Protein sequence: CAIKERRAADTQYF.

This clone was seen only a few times. The chain links TRBV5-1 to TRBJ2-7; 8 positions agree with TRBD2. There are 15 residues in the CDR3. Germline-derived CDR1 and CDR2 are SGHRS and YFSETQ. The V gene end was trimmed by 5 bases and the J gene end by 3 bases; junction bases not matched to a gene: 10. CDR3 DNA: TGCGCCAGCAGAAGGGAAACGGGAGGGGACTACGAGCAGTACTTC. It yields the protein CASRRETGGDYEQYF.

This chain joins TRBV2 and TRBJ1-4; no clear D gene. The V end lost 2 bases, the J end lost 5 bases, and 12 bases lay between the germline ends. Germline-derived CDR1 and CDR2 are SNHLY and FYNNEI. This CDR3 comprises 15 residues. Here the CDR3 reads CASSENTVKNEKLFF. The CDR3 DNA sequence: TGTGCCAGCAGTGAAAATACAGTCAAAAATGAAAAACTGTTTTTT.

This clone was seen only a few times. The chain is built from TRBV10-3 and TRBJ2-7; 10 bases match TRBD2. The length of the CDR3 is 15 residues. V lost 3 bases and J lost 4; bases outside the gene matches: 6. Germline lookup yields CDR1 ENHRY and CDR2 SYGVKD. The CDR3 nucleotides are TGTGCCATCAGTGAACTCCGGACTAGCGGTTACGAGCAGTACTTC. Residues: CAISELRTSGYEQYF.

The chain recombines TRBV4-1 with TRBJ2-1; 7 positions agree with TRBD1. J gave up 4 bases and V 3 bases, and 6 bases lay outside the gene matches. CDR3 length equals 15 residues. Germline V CDR1 and CDR2: MGHRA, YSYEKL. This CDR3 reads CASSQTRDSYNEQFF. The CDR3 DNA sequence: TGCGCCAGCAGCCAGACCCGGGACAGTTACAATGAGCAGTTCTTC.

This clone has a single count. The chain is built from TRBV7-2 and TRBJ2-5; 10 bases agree with TRBD2. The germline gives CDR1 SGHTA, CDR2 FQGNSA. V trimming: 6 bases; J trimming: 1 base; junction bases outside the gene matches: 8. This CDR3 region has 16 residues. CDR3 region: CASSYSGGAPQETQYF. The CDR3, as DNA: TGTGCCAGCAGTTACAGCGGGGGGGCCCCCCAAGAGACCCAGTACTTC.

This clone has only one observation. This chain connects TRBV4-1 to TRBJ1-3; 8 bases match TRBD1. The CDR3 has 18 amino acids. V shed 1 base and J 0 bases; nucleotides not matched to a gene: 8. The germline V gene encodes CDR1 MGHRA and CDR2 YSYEKL. CDR3 amino acids: CASSQVMSRGRSGNTIYF. CDR3 in DNA: TGCGCCAGCAGCCAAGTAATGAGCAGGGGGCGCTCTGGAAACACCATATATTTT.

CDR3 sequence: CASSVLRGGDQPQHF. CDR3 coding DNA: TGTGCCAGCAGTGTATTGAGGGGAGGCGATCAGCCCCAGCATTTT. The chain employs TRBV2 and TRBJ1-5; D possibly corresponds to TRBD1 (5 bases). V shed 4 bases and J shed 5 bases, with 15 bases lying between them. This CDR3 has 15 amino acids. Germline CDR1 reads SNHLY; CDR2 reads FYNNEI.

The chain uses TRBV2 and TRBJ2-1; TRBD2 might be the D (5 bases). The V end lost 3 bases, the J end lost 8 bases, and 17 bases lay between the germline ends. Germline CDR1 SNHLY, CDR2 FYNNEI. The CDR3 is 15 amino acids. The CDR3 region is CASSERLAATDEQFF. The CDR3 DNA reads as TGTGCCAGCAGTGAGAGGCTAGCAGCCACGGATGAGCAGTTCTTC. Using reference TRBV2 and TRBJ2-1 for the parts outside the CDR3, the full variable domain is EPEVTQTPSHQVTQMGQEVILRCVPISNHLYFYWYRQILGQKVEFLVSFYNNEISEKSEIFDDQFSVERPDGSNFTLKIRSTKLEDSAMYFCASSERLAATDEQFFGPGTRLTVL.

This chain joins TRBV4-1 and TRBJ2-5; 10 positions match TRBD2. The CDR3 extends over 14 amino acids. The germline CDR1 and CDR2 sequences are MGHRA and YSYEKL. V was pared by 4 bases and J by 5 bases, with 4 bases of the junction left unmatched. CDR3 nucleotide sequence: TGCGCCAGCAGCCCTAGCGGGGGACGGGAGACCCAGTACTTC. This translates into CASSPSGGRETQYF.

The chain joins TRBV4-2 to TRBJ2-4; D possibly corresponds to TRBD2 (5 bases). Germline-derived CDR1 and CDR2 are LGHNA and YNFKEQ. CDR3 length equals 15 residues. Trimming removed 0 bases from V and 6 bases from J, with 12 bases in between. CDR3: CASSQDGDTINIQYF. Here the CDR3 DNA reads TGTGCCAGCAGCCAAGACGGGGATACCATAAACATTCAGTACTTC.

The chain employs TRBV6-2 or TRBV6-3 and TRBJ2-2; weak D call: TRBD2 (5 bases). Per germline, CDR1 MNHEY and CDR2 SVGEGT. The length of the CDR3 is 18 residues. The V end lost 0 bases, the J end lost 0 bases, and 14 bases lay between the germline ends. CDR3: CASSYSEFRGPNTGELFF. Here the CDR3 DNA reads TGTGCCAGCAGTTACTCAGAGTTCCGGGGTCCGAACACCGGGGAGCTGTTTTTT.

The chain has TRBV6-1 and TRBJ2-6; 11 bases map to TRBD1. Germline values: CDR1 MNHNS, CDR2 SASEGT. Losses at the gene ends were 4 bases for V and 1 base for J; bases not matched to a gene: 3. The CDR3 is made up of 17 amino acids. CDR3 nucleotides: TGTGCCAGCAGTGCCCGGGACAGGGGGTCTGGGGCCAACGTCCTGACTTTC. Translation gives CASSARDRGSGANVLTF.

This rearrangement joins TRBV7-9 to TRBJ2-2; the match to TRBD2 covers 8 bases. This CDR3 has 14 amino acids. With V trimmed by 8 bases and J by 7 bases, 9 bases remained unmatched. CDR1 SEHNR and CDR2 FQNEAQ come from the germline V gene (reference sequence). CDR3 residues: CASEDPGGFGELFF. CDR3 bases: TGTGCCAGCGAGGACCCGGGAGGGTTCGGGGAGCTGTTTTTT.

The CDR3 DNA reads as TGTGCCAGCGGGGGACAGCTCAATCAGCCCCAGCATTTT. This gives the protein CASGGQLNQPQHF. The chain combines TRBV6-5 with TRBJ1-5; 7 bases are a match to TRBD1. Germline V gene data show CDR1 as MNHEY and CDR2 as SVGAGI. This CDR3 region has 13 residues. With 8 bases clipped from V and 3 bases from J, the junction kept 4 bases outside the gene matches.

J is TRBJ1-2 and V is TRBV6-5; 7 nucleotides align to TRBD1. The germline CDR1 and CDR2 sequences are MNHEY and SVGAGI. This CDR3 comprises 14 residues. The junction had 6 bases not matched to a gene; V was cut back by 6 bases and J by 2 bases. CDR3 residues: CASSSGGVNYGYTF. The CDR3 nucleotides are TGTGCCAGCAGCTCAGGGGGAGTAAACTATGGCTACACCTTC.

The rearrangement links TRBV7-2 to TRBJ1-1, with D perhaps matching TRBD1 (6 bases). CDR1 is SGHTA, CDR2 FQGNSA, per germline. CDR3 length: 15 residues. Trimming stripped 0 bases from V and 1 base from J, with 9 bases between. For the CDR3, the DNA is TGTGCCAGCAGCTTAGCCCTGACAGGGAACACTGAAGCTTTCTTT. Its translation: CASSLALTGNTEAFF.

Regarding this clone: Other DNA sequences from this sample encode an identical CDR3 as well. The chain carries TRBV24-1 and TRBJ2-7, with a weak D call TRBD2 (5 bases). This CDR3 spans 12 amino acids. The V gene lost 3 bases and the J gene lost 3 bases, with 5 bases spanning the gap. The germline gives CDR1 KGHDR, CDR2 SFDVKD. CDR3 bases: TGTGCCACCAGTGATCGGGGCTACGAGCAGTACTTC. Translating it yields CATSDRGYEQYF.

This chain joins TRBV19 and TRBJ1-5; D is undetermined. Germline V gene lookup returns CDR1 LNHDA and CDR2 SQIVND (reference sequence). This CDR3 comprises 13 residues. Trimming took off 6 bases at V and 5 bases at J, with 11 bases between the two ends. The CDR3 spells CASSPTVDQPQHF. The CDR3, as DNA: TGTGCCAGTAGCCCCACCGTAGATCAGCCCCAGCATTTT.

The CDR3 loop is CATSDSGLAGGVDTGELFF. The CDR3 DNA sequence: TGTGCCACCAGTGATTCGGGACTAGCGGGAGGAGTGGACACCGGGGAGCTGTTTTTT. V usage is TRBV24-1 and J usage is TRBJ2-2; 15 positions agree with TRBD2. After removal of 2 bases from V and 3 bases from J, the junction contained 6 bases not matched to a gene. The CDR3 spans 19 residues. CDR1 is KGHDR and CDR2 is SFDVKD in the germline V gene.

V gene TRBV19 combines with J gene TRBJ1-1; D call uncertain. The CDR3 covers 14 residues. V lost 3 bases and J lost 1, with 9 bases in between. Germline lookup yields CDR1 LNHDA and CDR2 SQIVND (reference sequence). The CDR3 protein is CASSMWEGNTEAFF. The DNA of the CDR3 is TGTGCCAGTAGTATGTGGGAGGGGAACACTGAAGCTTTCTTT.

The chain employs TRBV25-1 and TRBJ1-5; the D is unclear. This CDR3 is 14 amino acids long. CDR1 is MGHDK and CDR2 is SYGVNS in the germline V gene. The ends were cut back, 3 bases at V and 6 bases at J, with 12 bases in the middle. This chain's CDR3 is CASSEARGSQPQHF. CDR3 coding DNA: TGTGCCAGCAGTGAGGCTCGCGGCAGTCAGCCCCAGCATTTT. Variable domain in full (rest from reference TRBV25-1 and TRBJ1-5): EADIYQTPRYLVIGTGKKITLECSQTMGHDKMYWYQQDPGMELHLIHYSYGVNSTEKGDLSSESTVSRIRTEHFPLTLESARPSHTSQYLCASSEARGSQPQHFGDGTRLSIL.

The chain has TRBV7-9 and TRBJ2-4; 12 nucleotides match TRBD2. The germline V gene encodes CDR1 SEHNR and CDR2 FQNEAQ (reference sequence). After removal of 4 bases from V and 6 bases from J, the junction contained 4 bases not matched to a gene. The CDR3 covers 15 residues. The CDR3 reads CASSYTGLAGNIQYF. CDR3 sequence (DNA): TGTGCCAGCAGCTATACGGGACTAGCGGGAAACATTCAGTACTTC.

This chain joins TRBV4-1 and TRBJ1-2, with TRBD1 matching over 9 bases. CDR3 length: 15 residues. CDR1 is MGHRA and CDR2 is YSYEKL in the germline V gene. Trimming took 5 bases from V and 13 from J; bases not matched to a gene: 17. The CDR3 nucleotides read TGCGCCAGCAGCTGGGGCCGGGACAGGGCTATGGGGGGCACCTTC. It encodes CASSWGRDRAMGGTF.

V gene TRBV15 combines with J gene TRBJ1-6; 10 nucleotides line up with TRBD1. The germline CDR1 and CDR2 sequences are LNHNV and YYDKDF (reference sequence). This CDR3 contains 18 residues. Unmatched junction bases numbered 15, after V lost 3 bases and J lost 10 bases. CDR3 bases: TGTGCCACCAGCAGGGATCCCCGGGACAGGGGCTCGAAGTCACCCCTCCACTTT. This gives the protein CATSRDPRDRGSKSPLHF. Combining the CDR3 with reference TRBV15 and TRBJ1-6 gives the whole variable domain DAMVIQNPRYQVTQFGKPVTLSCSQTLNHNVMYWYQQKSSQAPKLLFHYYDKDFNNEADTPDNFQSRRPNTSFCFLDIRSPGLGDTAMYLCATSRDPRDRGSKSPLHFGNGTRLTVT.

The V and J genes are TRBV10-3 and TRBJ2-1; 10 positions match TRBD2. Germline values: CDR1 ENHRY, CDR2 SYGVKD. V was clipped by 4 bases and J by 0 bases; unmatched bases: 3. There are 16 residues in the CDR3. In DNA, the CDR3 is TGTGCCATCAGTGGTAGCGGGGGGACCTCCTACAATGAGCAGTTCTTC. Translated: CAISGSGGTSYNEQFF.

The chain uses TRBV6-5 and TRBJ1-2, with D maybe TRBD1 (5 bases). The germline V gene encodes CDR1 MNHEY and CDR2 SVGAGI. This CDR3 is 14 amino acids long. The V end lost 4 bases, the J end lost 8 bases, and 17 bases lay between the germline ends. CDR3 in amino acids: CASSSRRGLAGYTF. The CDR3 nucleotides are TGTGCCAGCAGTTCAAGGCGGGGGTTGGCGGGCTACACCTTC.